Sequencing of this T cell receptor (beta chain) was carried out in a study of cytomegalovirus exposure and HLA in healthy donors. At the level of the study: As released early, the data held 70 million to 95 million unique TCRs from HLA-typed donors.

V was cut by 1 base and J by 1 base, with 21 bases left in between. Germline values: CDR1 SGHTA, CDR2 FQGTGA. The CDR3 is 19 residues long. 60 Vbeta and 13 Jbeta primers were used in PCR. Some clones are missing from TCRdb's copy, which holds only in-frame ones; the method was immunoSEQ multiplex PCR. The table has 150,000 to 200,000 clones, 80% seen once. Sequencing input: PBMCs. The clonotype comes from a young man in good health and CMV-seropositive. J is TRBJ2-3 and V is TRBV7-3; D might be TRBD2 (7 bases). CDR3 sequence: CASSLRGGQLGVGTDTQYF. Written as DNA, the CDR3 is TGTGCCAGCAGCTTAAGGGGGGGGCAGCTGGGAGTAGGCACAGATACGCAGTATTTT.